The 5 T cell receptor beta chains listed next were all sequenced from one sample in a study of cytomegalovirus exposure and HLA in healthy donors. Vbeta (60) and Jbeta (13) primers were used in the PCR. The repertoire was sequenced with immunoSEQ multiplex PCR; TCRdb's copy has only in-frame clones and lacks some. The sample has about 53,000 clones; the top ten hold 9.5% to 15%. Sample: PBMCs. These receptor sequences come from a man in his late teens or twenties in good health and CMV-seropositive.

The chain's CDR3 is CASSGLSGDYTGELFF. The CDR3 DNA sequence: TGTGCCAGCAGCGGATTGTCGGGGGACTATACCGGGGAGCTGTTTTTT. The chain couples TRBV9 to TRBJ2-2; 7 bases agree with TRBD2. V shed 3 bases and J 5 bases; nucleotides not matched to a gene: 10. The CDR3 loop spans 16 amino acids. CDR1 SGDLS and CDR2 YYNGEE come from the germline V gene.

The chain has TRBV29-1 and TRBJ1-2; D is perhaps TRBD1 (6 bases). This CDR3 contains 13 residues. V lost 2 bases to trimming and J lost 0 bases, with 7 bases between them. Germline V lookup: CDR1 SQVTM, CDR2 ANQGSEA. This CDR3 is CSVETGSNYGYTF. The CDR3 nucleotides read TGCAGCGTTGAAACAGGGTCTAACTATGGCTACACCTTC. Filled out from reference TRBV29-1 and TRBJ1-2, the complete variable domain reads SAVISQKPSRDICQRGTSLTIQCQVDSQVTMMFWYRQQPGQSLTLIATANQGSEATYESGFVIDKFPISRPNLTFSTLTVSNMSPEDSSIYLCSVETGSNYGYTFGSGTRLTVV.

The chain has TRBV6-5 and TRBJ2-1; 11 bases are shared with TRBD2. This CDR3 region has 16 residues. V lost 0 bases, J lost 5 bases, and 3 bases stayed unmatched. The germline V gene has CDR1 MNHEY and CDR2 SVGAGI. DNA of the CDR3: TGTGCCAGCAGTTACTCGCCTAGCGGGAGGAACAATGAGCAGTTCTTC. Translated, it gives CASSYSPSGRNNEQFF.

V and J are TRBV2 and TRBJ1-4; 7 positions match TRBD1. J was trimmed by 1 base and V by 2 bases; bases with no gene match: 10. There are 18 residues in the CDR3. CDR1 is SNHLY and CDR2 is FYNNEI in the germline V gene. Written as DNA, the CDR3 is TGTGCCAGCAGTGAATTTCTCGACAGGGACCTAACTAATGAAAAACTGTTTTTT. It translates to CASSEFLDRDLTNEKLFF.

The chain couples TRBV12-5 to TRBJ2-1, with TRBD1 as a possible D gene (5 bases). This CDR3 spans 13 amino acids. The germline V and J ends were trimmed by 0 bases and 9 bases, with 9 bases remaining between them. Germline CDR1 reads LGHNT; CDR2 reads FRNRAP. The CDR3 loop reads CASGLVQVPEQFF. The DNA of the CDR3 is TGTGCTAGTGGTTTGGTACAGGTCCCTGAGCAGTTCTTC.